The 8 T cell receptor beta chains presented below share a single source sample, sequenced in a study of cytomegalovirus exposure and HLA in healthy donors. Vbeta (60) and Jbeta (13) primers were used in the PCR. Clones were sequenced by immunoSEQ multiplex PCR, and TCRdb holds only the in-frame ones, with some missing. The data show about 120,000 clones, with roughly 69% seen just once and roughly 8.2% held by the top ten. The sequenced material came from PBMCs. Receptors originate from a woman aged 35 to 49 in good health and CMV-seropositive.

A few counts support this clone. The rearrangement uses TRBV4-2 and TRBJ1-1; D gene unclear. CDR1 LGHNA and CDR2 YNFKEQ come from the germline V gene. This CDR3 has 14 amino acids. The V gene lost 0 bases and the J gene lost 6 bases, with 11 bases spanning the gap. The CDR3 loop is CASSQDRRRSEAFF. DNA for the CDR3: TGTGCCAGCAGCCAAGATCGAAGGAGGTCTGAAGCTTTCTTT.

The V and J genes are TRBV11-2 and TRBJ2-3; maybe TRBD1 (5 bases). Trimming took 1 base from V and 4 from J, leaving 12 bases between them. Germline V gene lookup returns CDR1 SGHAT and CDR2 FQNNGV. The CDR3 totals 15 residues. CDR3 loop: CASSLVVQGSDTQYF. The CDR3 DNA is TGTGCCAGCAGCTTAGTAGTGCAGGGATCAGATACGCAGTATTTT.

The chain employs TRBV27 and TRBJ2-7; the D gene is possibly TRBD1 (6 bases). The CDR3 totals 13 residues. From germline, CDR1 is MNHEY and CDR2 SMNVEV (reference sequence). Between the trimmed V and J ends, which lost 3 bases and 3 bases, there was a span of 9 bases. The CDR3 is CASSFIRGYEQYF. CDR3 nucleotides: TGTGCCAGCAGTTTTATCAGGGGCTACGAGCAGTACTTC.

The chain recombines TRBV1 with TRBJ2-3; the table's D gene call, TRBD1, was not cross checked with the DNA. TRBV1 is a pseudogene. This CDR3 region has 19 residues. Here the CDR3 reads CTSSQRVVAGSIRVDTQYF. The CDR3 coding sequence is TGCACCAGCAGCCAACGGGTTGTTGCAGGGTCCATCCGTGTGGATACGCAGTATTTT.

The chain combines TRBV14 with TRBJ2-7; 10 bases agree with TRBD2. J gave up 0 bases and V 4 bases, and 3 bases lay outside the gene matches. Germline values: CDR1 SGHDN, CDR2 FVKESK. The CDR3 is 15 amino acids. The CDR3 DNA reads as TGTGCCAGCAGCCCACTAGCGGGGCTCTCCTACGAGCAGTACTTC. Protein: CASSPLAGLSYEQYF.

In the case of this clone: This specimen includes other DNA sequences encoding the same CDR3. The chain recombines TRBV9 with TRBJ2-5; 7 positions match TRBD1. CDR1 and CDR2 (germline): SGDLS, YYNGEE. After removal of 0 bases from V and 1 base from J, the junction contained 6 bases not matched to a gene. The CDR3 spans 16 residues. The CDR3 reads CASSVGSGGPQETQYF. The DNA of the CDR3 is TGTGCCAGCAGCGTAGGGTCAGGGGGTCCCCAAGAGACCCAGTACTTC.

In this sample, this clone turned up once. The chain recombines TRBV7-2 with TRBJ1-4, with TRBD1 matching 9 bases. The CDR3 spans 15 residues. After removal of 1 base from V and 7 bases from J, the junction contained 4 bases not matched to a gene. CDR1 and CDR2 from the germline V gene are SGHTA and FQGNSA. The CDR3 nucleotides read TGTGCCAGCAGCTTAGGGGACAGGGAGTTTGAAAAACTGTTTTTT. It encodes CASSLGDREFEKLFF.

This chain connects TRBV4-2 to TRBJ1-5; 10 positions agree with TRBD1. The J segment lost 7 bases and the V segment lost 3 bases, leaving 6 bases of the junction unmatched. The germline V gene encodes CDR1 LGHNA and CDR2 YNFKEQ. CDR3 length: 15 amino acids. The CDR3 DNA sequence: TGTGCCAGCAGCCAGCGAGGACAGGGGGGCCAGCCCCAGCATTTT. Translated, it gives CASSQRGQGGQPQHF.